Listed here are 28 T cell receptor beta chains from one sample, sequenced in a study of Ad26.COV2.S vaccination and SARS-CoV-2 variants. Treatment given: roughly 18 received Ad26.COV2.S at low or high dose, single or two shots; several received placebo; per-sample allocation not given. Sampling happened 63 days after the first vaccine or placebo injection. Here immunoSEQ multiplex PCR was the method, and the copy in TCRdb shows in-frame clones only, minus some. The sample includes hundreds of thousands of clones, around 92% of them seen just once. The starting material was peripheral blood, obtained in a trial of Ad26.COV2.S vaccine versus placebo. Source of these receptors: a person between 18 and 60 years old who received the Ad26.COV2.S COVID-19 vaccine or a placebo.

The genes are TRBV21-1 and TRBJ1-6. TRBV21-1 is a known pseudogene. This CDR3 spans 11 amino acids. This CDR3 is CASSTRPPLHF. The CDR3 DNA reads TGTGCCAGCAGCACCCGGCCACCCCTCCACTTT.

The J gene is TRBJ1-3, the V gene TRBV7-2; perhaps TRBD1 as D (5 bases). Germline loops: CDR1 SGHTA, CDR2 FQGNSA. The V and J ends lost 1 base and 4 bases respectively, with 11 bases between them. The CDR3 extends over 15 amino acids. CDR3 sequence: CASSLGAGIGNTIYF. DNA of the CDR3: TGTGCCAGCAGCTTAGGCGCAGGGATAGGAAACACCATATATTTT.

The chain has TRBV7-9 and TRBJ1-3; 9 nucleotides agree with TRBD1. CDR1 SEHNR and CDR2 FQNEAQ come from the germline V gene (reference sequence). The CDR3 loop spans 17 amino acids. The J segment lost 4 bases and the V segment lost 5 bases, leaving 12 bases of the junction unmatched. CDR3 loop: CASSRAQGAQGGNTIYF. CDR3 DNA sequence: TGTGCCAGCAGCCGAGCACAGGGGGCGCAGGGCGGAAACACCATATATTTT.

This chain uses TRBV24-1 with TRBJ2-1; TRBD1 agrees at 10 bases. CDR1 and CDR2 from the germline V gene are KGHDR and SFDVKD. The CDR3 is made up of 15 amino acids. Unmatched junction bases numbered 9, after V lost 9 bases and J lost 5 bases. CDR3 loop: CATRGTGEGNNEQFF. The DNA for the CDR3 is TGTGCCACCCGGGGGACAGGGGAGGGGAACAATGAGCAGTTCTTC.

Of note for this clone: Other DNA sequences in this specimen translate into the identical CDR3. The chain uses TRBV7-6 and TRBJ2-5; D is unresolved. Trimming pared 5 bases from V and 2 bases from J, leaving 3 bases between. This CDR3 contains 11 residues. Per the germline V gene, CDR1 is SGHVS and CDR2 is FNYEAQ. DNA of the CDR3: TGTGCCAGCAGCCCTCAAGAGACCCAGTACTTC. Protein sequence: CASSPQETQYF.

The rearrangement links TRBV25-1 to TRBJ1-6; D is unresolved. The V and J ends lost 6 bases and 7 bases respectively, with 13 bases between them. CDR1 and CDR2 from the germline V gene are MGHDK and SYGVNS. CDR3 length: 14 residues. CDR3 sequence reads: CASRSEVGNSPLHF. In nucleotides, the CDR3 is TGTGCCAGCAGGTCTGAGGTGGGGAATTCACCCCTCCACTTT.

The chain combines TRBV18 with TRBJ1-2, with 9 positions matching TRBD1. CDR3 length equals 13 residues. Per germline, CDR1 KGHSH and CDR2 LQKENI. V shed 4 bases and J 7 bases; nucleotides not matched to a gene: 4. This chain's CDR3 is CASSLQGAGGYTF. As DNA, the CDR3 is TGTGCCAGCTCACTACAGGGGGCCGGTGGCTACACCTTC. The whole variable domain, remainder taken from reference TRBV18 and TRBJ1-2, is NAGVMQNPRHLVRRRGQEARLRCSPMKGHSHVYWYRQLPEEGLKFMVYLQKENIIDESGMPKERFSAEFPKEGPSILRIQQVVRGDSAAYFCASSLQGAGGYTFGSGTRLTVV.

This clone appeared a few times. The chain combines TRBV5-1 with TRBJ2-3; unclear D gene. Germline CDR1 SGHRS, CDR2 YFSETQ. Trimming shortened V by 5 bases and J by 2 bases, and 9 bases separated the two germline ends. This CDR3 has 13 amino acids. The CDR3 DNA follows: TGCGCCAGCAGGGCTCTAGTCACAGATACGCAGTATTTT. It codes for CASRALVTDTQYF.

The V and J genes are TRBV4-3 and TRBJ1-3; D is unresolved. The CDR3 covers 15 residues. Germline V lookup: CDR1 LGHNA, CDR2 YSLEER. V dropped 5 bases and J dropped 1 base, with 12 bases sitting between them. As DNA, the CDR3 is TGCGCCAGCAGCTTCAACCCGCTGTCTGGAAACACCATATATTTT. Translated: CASSFNPLSGNTIYF.

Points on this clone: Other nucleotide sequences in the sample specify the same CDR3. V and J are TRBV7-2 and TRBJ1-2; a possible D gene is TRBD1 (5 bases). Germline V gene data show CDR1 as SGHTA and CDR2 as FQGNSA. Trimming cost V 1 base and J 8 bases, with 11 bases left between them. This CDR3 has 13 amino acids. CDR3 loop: CASSLEGRGGYTF. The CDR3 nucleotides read TGTGCCAGCAGCTTAGAGGGGAGGGGAGGCTACACCTTC. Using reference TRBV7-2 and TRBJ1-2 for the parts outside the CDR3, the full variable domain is GAGVSQSPSNKVTEKGKDVELRCDPISGHTALYWYRQSLGQGLEFLIYFQGNSAPDKSGLPSDRFSAERTGGSVSTLTIQRTQQEDSAVYLCASSLEGRGGYTFGSGTRLTVV.

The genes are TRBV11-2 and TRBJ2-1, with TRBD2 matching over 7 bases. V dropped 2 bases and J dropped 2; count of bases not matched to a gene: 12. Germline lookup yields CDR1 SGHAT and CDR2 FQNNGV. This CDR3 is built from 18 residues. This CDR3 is CASSLREALASAYNEQFF. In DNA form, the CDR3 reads TGTGCCAGCAGCTTACGGGAGGCACTAGCGTCGGCCTACAATGAGCAGTTCTTC.

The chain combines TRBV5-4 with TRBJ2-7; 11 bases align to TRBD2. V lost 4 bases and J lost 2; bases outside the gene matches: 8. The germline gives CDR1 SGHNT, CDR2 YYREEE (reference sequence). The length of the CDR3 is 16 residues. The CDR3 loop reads CASSQGGTSGAYEQYF. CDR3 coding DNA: TGTGCCAGCAGCCAGGGGGGGACTAGCGGCGCCTACGAGCAGTACTTC.

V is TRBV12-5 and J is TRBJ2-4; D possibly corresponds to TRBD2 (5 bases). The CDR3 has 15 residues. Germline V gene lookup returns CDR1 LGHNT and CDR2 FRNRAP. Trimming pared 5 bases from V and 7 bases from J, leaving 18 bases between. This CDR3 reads CASGTGLPGGNIQYF. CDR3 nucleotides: TGTGCTAGTGGTACCGGACTCCCAGGTGGGAACATTCAGTACTTC. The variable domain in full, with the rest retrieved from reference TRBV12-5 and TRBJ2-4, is DARVTQTPRHKVTEMGQEVTMRCQPILGHNTVFWYRQTMMQGLELLAYFRNRAPLDDSGMPKDRFSAEMPDATLATLKIQPSEPRDSAVYFCASGTGLPGGNIQYFGAGTRLSVL.

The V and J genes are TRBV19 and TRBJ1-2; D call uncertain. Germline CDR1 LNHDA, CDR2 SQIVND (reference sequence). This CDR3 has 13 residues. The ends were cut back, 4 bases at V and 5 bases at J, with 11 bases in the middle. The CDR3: CASSKKEKYGYTF. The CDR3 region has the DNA TGTGCCAGTAGTAAAAAAGAGAAATATGGCTACACCTTC.

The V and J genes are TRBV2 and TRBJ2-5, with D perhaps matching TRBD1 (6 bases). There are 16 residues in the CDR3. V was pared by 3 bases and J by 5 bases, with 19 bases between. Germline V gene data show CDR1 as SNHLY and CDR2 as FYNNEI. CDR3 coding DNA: TGTGCCAGCAGTGAGGGGTGGACAGCGTCTGGGGAGACCCAGTACTTC. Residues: CASSEGWTASGETQYF.

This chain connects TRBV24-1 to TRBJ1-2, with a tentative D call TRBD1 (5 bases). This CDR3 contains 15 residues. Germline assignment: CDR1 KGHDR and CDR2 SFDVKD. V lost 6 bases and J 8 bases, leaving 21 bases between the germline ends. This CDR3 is CATSRSGDPAGGYTF. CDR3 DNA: TGTGCCACCAGTAGATCCGGGGACCCGGCGGGAGGCTACACCTTC.

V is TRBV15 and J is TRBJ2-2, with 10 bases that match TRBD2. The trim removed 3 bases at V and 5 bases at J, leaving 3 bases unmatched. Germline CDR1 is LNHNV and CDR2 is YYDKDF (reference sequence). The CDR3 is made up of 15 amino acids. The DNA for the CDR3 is TGTGCCACCAGCAGGAGCGGGAGGGTTACCGGGGAGCTGTTTTTT. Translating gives CATSRSGRVTGELFF.

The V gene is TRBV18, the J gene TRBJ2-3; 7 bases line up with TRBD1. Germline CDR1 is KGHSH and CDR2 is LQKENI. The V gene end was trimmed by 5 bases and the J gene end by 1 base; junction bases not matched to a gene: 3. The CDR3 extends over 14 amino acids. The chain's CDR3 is CASSSTGGTDTQYF. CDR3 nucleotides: TGTGCCAGCTCATCAACAGGGGGCACAGATACGCAGTATTTT.

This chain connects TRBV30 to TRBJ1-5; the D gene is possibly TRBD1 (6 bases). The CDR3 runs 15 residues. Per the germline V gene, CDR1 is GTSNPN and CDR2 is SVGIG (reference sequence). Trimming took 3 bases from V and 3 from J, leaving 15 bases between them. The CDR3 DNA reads TGTGCCTGGAGGGACAACGGGGGCCACAATCAGCCCCAGCATTTT. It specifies CAWRDNGGHNQPQHF.

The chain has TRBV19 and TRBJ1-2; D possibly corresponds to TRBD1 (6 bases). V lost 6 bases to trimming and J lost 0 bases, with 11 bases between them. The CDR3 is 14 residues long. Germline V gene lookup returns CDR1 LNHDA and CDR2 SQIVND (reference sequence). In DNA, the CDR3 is TGTGCCAGTAGATTAACAGGGACTAACTATGGCTACACCTTC. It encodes CASRLTGTNYGYTF.

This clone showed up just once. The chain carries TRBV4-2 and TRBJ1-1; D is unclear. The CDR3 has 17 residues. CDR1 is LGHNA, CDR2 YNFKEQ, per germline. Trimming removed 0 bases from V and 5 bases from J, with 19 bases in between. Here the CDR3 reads CASSQDWRRQPGTEAFF. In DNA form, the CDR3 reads TGTGCCAGCAGCCAAGATTGGAGGCGGCAGCCGGGAACTGAAGCTTTCTTT.

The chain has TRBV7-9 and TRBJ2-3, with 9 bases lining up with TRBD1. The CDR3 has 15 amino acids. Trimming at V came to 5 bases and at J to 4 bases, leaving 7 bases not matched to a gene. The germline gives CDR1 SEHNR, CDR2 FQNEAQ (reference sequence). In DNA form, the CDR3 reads TGTGCCAGCAGCGACACCGGGACAGGGCCAGATACGCAGTATTTT. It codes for CASSDTGTGPDTQYF.

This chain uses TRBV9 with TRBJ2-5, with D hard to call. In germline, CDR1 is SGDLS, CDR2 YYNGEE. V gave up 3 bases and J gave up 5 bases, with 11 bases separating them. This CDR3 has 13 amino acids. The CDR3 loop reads CASSGELGETQYF. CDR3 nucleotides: TGTGCCAGCAGCGGGGAACTGGGGGAGACCCAGTACTTC.

The CDR3 DNA reads as TGTGCCTGGAGGCGAGTCTTCTCTGGAAACACCATATATTTT. This encodes CAWRRVFSGNTIYF. The rearrangement joins TRBV30 to TRBJ1-3; D is uncertain. CDR1 GTSNPN and CDR2 SVGIG come from the germline V gene (reference sequence). Trimming stripped 3 bases from V and 0 bases from J, with 9 bases between. The CDR3 is 14 residues long.

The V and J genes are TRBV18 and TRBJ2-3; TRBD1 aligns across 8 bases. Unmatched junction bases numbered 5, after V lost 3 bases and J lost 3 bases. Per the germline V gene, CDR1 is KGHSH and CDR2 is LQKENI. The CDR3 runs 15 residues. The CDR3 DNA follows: TGTGCCAGCTCACCCGGACAGGGATGGACAGATACGCAGTATTTT. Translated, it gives CASSPGQGWTDTQYF.

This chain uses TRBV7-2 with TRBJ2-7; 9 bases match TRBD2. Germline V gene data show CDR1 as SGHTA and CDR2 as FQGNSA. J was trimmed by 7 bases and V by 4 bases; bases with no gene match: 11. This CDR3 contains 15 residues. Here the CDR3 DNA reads TGTGCCAGCAGCTCCGGACTAGCGCGGGCCGGGGAGCAGTACTTC. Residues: CASSSGLARAGEQYF.

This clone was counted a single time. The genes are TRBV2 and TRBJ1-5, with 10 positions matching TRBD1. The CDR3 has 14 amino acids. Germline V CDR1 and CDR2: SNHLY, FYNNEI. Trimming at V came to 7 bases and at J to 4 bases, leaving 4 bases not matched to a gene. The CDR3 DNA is TGTGCCAGCAAGGGGACAGGGGCTAATCAGCCCCAGCATTTT. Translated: CASKGTGANQPQHF.

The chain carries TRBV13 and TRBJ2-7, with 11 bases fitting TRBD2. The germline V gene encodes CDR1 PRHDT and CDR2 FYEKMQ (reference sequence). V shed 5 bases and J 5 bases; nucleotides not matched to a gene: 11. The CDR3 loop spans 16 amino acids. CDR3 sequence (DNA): TGTGCCAGCAGCCCCACGACCGTAGCGGGGGGGCACGAGCAGTACTTC. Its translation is CASSPTTVAGGHEQYF.